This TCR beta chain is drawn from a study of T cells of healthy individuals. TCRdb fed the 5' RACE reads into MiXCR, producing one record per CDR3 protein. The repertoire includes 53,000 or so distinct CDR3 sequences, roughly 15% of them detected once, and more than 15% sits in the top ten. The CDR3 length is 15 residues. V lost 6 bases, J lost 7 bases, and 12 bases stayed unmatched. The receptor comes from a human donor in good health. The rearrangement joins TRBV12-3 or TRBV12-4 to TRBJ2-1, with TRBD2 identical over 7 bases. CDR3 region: CASSRWGGEGNEQFF. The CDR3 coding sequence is TGTGCCAGCAGCAGGTGGGGCGGGGAGGGGAATGAGCAGTTCTTC.